This record covers a single T cell receptor beta chain. The CDR3 has 11 amino acids. Germline assignment: CDR1 SGHTA and CDR2 FQGNSA. The germline V and J ends were trimmed by 4 bases and 4 bases, with 4 bases remaining between them. As processed by the authors: How many nucleated cells were present was estimated from reference gene primer amplification. Using immunoSEQ multiplex PCR, the repertoire was profiled, and TCRdb retains in-frame clones only, with some absent. V, J and clone size were drawn from that table, and D and trimming were deduced from the DNA. Of about 170,000 clones in the sample, around nine tenths were seen once. The data derive from a study of blood T cell repertoires in COVID-19. On the study more broadly: Acute and convalescent COVID-19 specimens originated in the United States, Italy and Spain. PBMCs, B-cell-depleted T cells, or T cells provided the cDNA or gDNA that made up the material.

Material: peripheral blood. The origin of this receptor is a man between 65 and 79 years old with acute or convalescent COVID-19. The chain recombines TRBV7-2 with TRBJ1-2; no firm D call. CDR3 DNA sequence: TGTGCCAGCAGCTCATCCTATGGCTACACCTTC. The encoded protein is CASSSSYGYTF.